Listed below are T cell receptor beta chains from one sample, sequenced in a study of identical twins. Via MiXCR, TCRdb re-called the 5' RACE reads, giving one row per CDR3 protein. The repertoire has approximately 890,000 distinct CDR3 sequences, approximately 13% of them found once; the top ten carry roughly 1.6%. These data were also filed under a second study, of yellow fever vaccine responses in identical twins.

Sample: PBMCs. The receptor source for this set is a woman between 18 and 29 years old in good health. Each CDR3 is given with its conserved first and last residue. Each record gives: V gene, clone size, D gene, J gene, CDR3 protein, CDR3 DNA. A D gene is named only where the DNA matches it firmly. Not every row has a clone size; where given, it reads once, few, many or a size class.

V gene: TRBV5-1; clone size: many; D gene: NA; J gene: TRBJ2-7; CDR3 protein: CASSVVDDSYEQYF; CDR3 DNA: TGCGCCAGCAGCGTGGTGGACGACTCCTACGAGCAGTACTTC
V gene: TRBV9; clone size: few; D gene: NA; J gene: TRBJ2-1; CDR3 protein: CASGTEGNNEQFF; CDR3 DNA: TGTGCCAGCGGGACCGAGGGTAACAATGAGCAGTTCTTC
V gene: TRBV7-9; clone size: NA; D gene: NA; J gene: TRBJ1-4; CDR3 protein: CASSLSTALWEKLFF; CDR3 DNA: TGTGCCAGCAGCTTAAGCACAGCTCTCTGGGAAAAACTGTTTTTT
V gene: TRBV10-3; clone size: few; D gene: TRBD1; J gene: TRBJ1-1; CDR3 protein: CAISAGQGFTEAFF; CDR3 DNA: TGTGCCATCAGTGCCGGACAGGGGTTCACTGAAGCTTTCTTT
V gene: TRBV20-1; clone size: NA; D gene: NA; J gene: TRBJ2-3; CDR3 protein: CSARGGSVGTQYF; CDR3 DNA: TGCAGTGCTAGGGGGGGTAGCGTCGGTACGCAGTATTTT
V gene: TRBV15; clone size: many; D gene: NA; J gene: TRBJ2-1; CDR3 protein: CATSRVGGEQFF; CDR3 DNA: TGTGCCACCAGCAGAGTTGGTGGAGAGCAGTTCTTC
V gene: TRBV28; clone size: NA; D gene: NA; J gene: TRBJ2-3; CDR3 protein: CASSLYRGGVDF; CDR3 DNA: TGTGCCAGCAGTTTATATCGTGGGGGAGTGGATTTT
V gene: TRBV4-1; clone size: NA; D gene: NA; J gene: TRBJ2-7; CDR3 protein: CASSQEGDTRADEQYF; CDR3 DNA: TGCGCCAGCAGCCAAGAGGGAGACACCCGGGCGGACGAGCAGTACTTC
V gene: TRBV15; clone size: few; D gene: TRBD1; J gene: TRBJ2-4; CDR3 protein: CATSRVTGDPKNIQYF; CDR3 DNA: TGTGCCACCAGCAGGGTAACAGGGGATCCCAAAAACATTCAGTACTTC
V gene: TRBV10-3; clone size: many; D gene: TRBD2; J gene: TRBJ2-7; CDR3 protein: CAISELAGAYEQYF; CDR3 DNA: TGTGCCATCAGTGAGCTTGCGGGAGCATACGAGCAGTACTTC
V gene: TRBV24-1; clone size: many; D gene: NA; J gene: TRBJ2-1; CDR3 protein: CATSEATGTRHNEQFF; CDR3 DNA: TGTGCCACCAGTGAGGCCACCGGGACAAGACACAATGAGCAGTTCTTC
V gene: TRBV19; clone size: NA; D gene: NA; J gene: TRBJ2-3; CDR3 protein: CASSMRAGPGTDTQYF; CDR3 DNA: TGTGCCAGTAGTATGAGGGCGGGACCCGGCACAGATACGCAGTATTTT
V gene: TRBV5-1; clone size: NA; D gene: NA; J gene: TRBJ2-5; CDR3 protein: CASSLSTGSPETQYF; CDR3 DNA: TGCGCCAGCAGCTTATCTACAGGGTCCCCAGAGACCCAGTACTTC
V gene: TRBV7-2; clone size: NA; D gene: NA; J gene: TRBJ2-5; CDR3 protein: CASSSGRGIQETQYF; CDR3 DNA: TGTGCCAGCAGCTCCGGGCGGGGCATCCAAGAGACCCAGTACTTC
V gene: TRBV4-1; clone size: few; D gene: TRBD2; J gene: TRBJ2-3; CDR3 protein: CASSQEGVVAGVFADTQYF; CDR3 DNA: TGCGCCAGCAGCCAAGAAGGGGTAGTTGCGGGAGTCTTTGCAGATACGCAGTATTTT
V gene: TRBV29-1; clone size: NA; D gene: TRBD2; J gene: TRBJ2-1; CDR3 protein: CSVNLAVSYNEQFF; CDR3 DNA: TGCAGCGTCAATCTAGCGGTCTCCTACAATGAGCAGTTCTTC
V gene: TRBV5-1; clone size: NA; D gene: TRBD1; J gene: TRBJ2-3; CDR3 protein: CASSPGTGWGRTDTQYF; CDR3 DNA: TGCGCCAGCAGCCCCGGGACAGGGTGGGGGCGCACAGATACGCAGTATTTT
V gene: TRBV20-1; clone size: NA; D gene: NA; J gene: TRBJ1-1; CDR3 protein: CSARRGGPNTEAFF; CDR3 DNA: TGCAGTGCTAGGCGCGGGGGCCCGAACACTGAAGCTTTCTTT
V gene: TRBV6-1; clone size: NA; D gene: NA; J gene: TRBJ2-5; CDR3 protein: CASSKRPKPLETQYF; CDR3 DNA: TGTGCCAGCAGTAAACGGCCCAAACCACTGGAGACCCAGTACTTC
V gene: TRBV6-5; clone size: NA; D gene: NA; J gene: TRBJ1-1; CDR3 protein: CASRSQEKAFF; CDR3 DNA: TGTGCCAGCAGGTCCCAGGAGAAAGCTTTCTTT
V gene: TRBV7-6; clone size: NA; D gene: NA; J gene: TRBJ2-3; CDR3 protein: CASSLVGNGDTQYF; CDR3 DNA: TGTGCCAGCAGCTTAGTAGGTAATGGAGATACGCAGTATTTT
V gene: TRBV4-1; clone size: many; D gene: TRBD1; J gene: TRBJ2-3; CDR3 protein: CASRRTGITDTQYF; CDR3 DNA: TGCGCCAGCAGACGGACAGGAATCACAGATACGCAGTATTTT
V gene: TRBV2; clone size: few; D gene: NA; J gene: TRBJ1-5; CDR3 protein: CASKPDSNQPQHF; CDR3 DNA: TGTGCCAGCAAACCAGATAGCAATCAGCCCCAGCATTTT
V gene: TRBV4-1; clone size: few; D gene: TRBD2; J gene: TRBJ2-3; CDR3 protein: CASSQDGTSGGRDTQYF; CDR3 DNA: TGCGCCAGCAGCCAAGACGGAACTAGCGGGGGGAGGGATACGCAGTATTTT
V gene: TRBV2; clone size: once; D gene: NA; J gene: TRBJ2-1; CDR3 protein: CASCRGSLPYNEQFF; CDR3 DNA: TGTGCCAGCTGCAGGGGTAGCCTTCCCTACAATGAGCAGTTCTTC
V gene: TRBV27; clone size: many; D gene: NA; J gene: TRBJ1-5; CDR3 protein: CASGVPGNQPQHF; CDR3 DNA: TGTGCCAGCGGAGTTCCAGGTAATCAGCCCCAGCATTTT
V gene: TRBV2; clone size: many; D gene: NA; J gene: TRBJ1-5; CDR3 protein: CASRPGLGPGQPQHF; CDR3 DNA: TGTGCCAGCAGGCCCGGTTTGGGGCCTGGTCAGCCCCAGCATTTT
V gene: TRBV11-2; clone size: many; D gene: TRBD2; J gene: TRBJ2-3; CDR3 protein: CASSLVLTSGNTDTQYF; CDR3 DNA: TGTGCCAGCAGCTTAGTCCTTACTAGCGGAAACACAGATACGCAGTATTTT
V gene: TRBV5-1; clone size: many; D gene: NA; J gene: TRBJ2-7; CDR3 protein: CASSLDLGTYEQYF; CDR3 DNA: TGCGCCAGCAGCTTGGACTTGGGTACCTACGAGCAGTACTTC
V gene: TRBV7-2; clone size: few; D gene: NA; J gene: TRBJ2-3; CDR3 protein: CASSLIPGLSTDTQYF; CDR3 DNA: TGTGCCAGCAGCTTAATTCCTGGGCTGTCCACAGATACGCAGTATTTT
V gene: TRBV3-1; clone size: many; D gene: NA; J gene: TRBJ1-2; CDR3 protein: CASSQEIGTIGYTF; CDR3 DNA: TGTGCCAGCAGCCAAGAAATAGGGACTATCGGCTACACCTTC
V gene: TRBV10-3; clone size: many; D gene: TRBD2; J gene: TRBJ2-3; CDR3 protein: CATGASGTTDTQYF; CDR3 DNA: TGTGCCACCGGGGCTAGCGGGACTACAGATACGCAGTATTTT
V gene: TRBV6-2/TRBV6-3; clone size: NA; D gene: NA; J gene: TRBJ1-1; CDR3 protein: CASSGFDEAFF; CDR3 DNA: TGTGCCAGCAGCGGGTTCGATGAAGCTTTCTTT
V gene: TRBV29-1; clone size: few; D gene: NA; J gene: TRBJ1-1; CDR3 protein: CSIDKNTEAFF; CDR3 DNA: TGCAGCATTGACAAGAACACTGAAGCTTTCTTT
V gene: TRBV13; clone size: NA; D gene: NA; J gene: TRBJ2-4; CDR3 protein: CASSSPILAKNIQYF; CDR3 DNA: TGTGCCAGCAGCTCCCCAATTTTAGCCAAAAACATTCAGTACTTC
V gene: TRBV20-1; clone size: once; D gene: TRBD2; J gene: TRBJ2-7; CDR3 protein: CASAPSAGGYEQYF; CDR3 DNA: TGCGCTTCGGCTCCCTCAGCGGGAGGCTACGAGCAGTACTTC
V gene: TRBV5-1; clone size: few; D gene: TRBD1; J gene: TRBJ2-3; CDR3 protein: CASSFKGALTTTDTQYF; CDR3 DNA: TGCGCCAGCAGCTTCAAGGGGGCCTTAACTACCACAGATACGCAGTATTTT
V gene: TRBV7-9; clone size: few; D gene: NA; J gene: TRBJ1-2; CDR3 protein: CADRPGVDSGGYTF; CDR3 DNA: TGTGCCGATCGACCGGGGGTTGACTCGGGGGGCTACACCTTC
V gene: TRBV18; clone size: NA; D gene: TRBD1; J gene: TRBJ2-2; CDR3 protein: CASSPPAYRPGQQNTGELFF; CDR3 DNA: TGTGCCAGCTCACCACCGGCATACCGGCCGGGACAGCAAAACACCGGGGAGCTGTTTTTT
V gene: TRBV13; clone size: few; D gene: TRBD2; J gene: TRBJ2-7; CDR3 protein: CASSPPTSGTYEQYF; CDR3 DNA: TGTGCCAGCAGCCCACCAACTAGCGGGACCTACGAGCAGTACTTC
V gene: TRBV29-1; clone size: NA; D gene: TRBD1; J gene: TRBJ2-5; CDR3 protein: CSALTGKETQYF; CDR3 DNA: TGCAGCGCTCTGACAGGGAAAGAGACCCAGTACTTC
V gene: TRBV5-1; clone size: few; D gene: TRBD2; J gene: TRBJ2-7; CDR3 protein: CASSLGLAQPPYEQYF; CDR3 DNA: TGCGCCAGCAGCTTGGGACTAGCGCAACCTCCTTACGAGCAGTACTTC
V gene: TRBV2; clone size: few; D gene: TRBD1; J gene: TRBJ1-5; CDR3 protein: CASNPHDRGNQPQHF; CDR3 DNA: TGTGCCAGCAACCCACACGACAGGGGAAATCAGCCCCAGCATTTT
V gene: TRBV5-6; clone size: NA; D gene: NA; J gene: TRBJ2-5; CDR3 protein: CASSSLVLRQTQYF; CDR3 DNA: TGTGCCAGCAGCAGCTTGGTTCTACGTCAGACCCAGTACTTC
V gene: TRBV29-1; clone size: NA; D gene: NA; J gene: TRBJ2-1; CDR3 protein: CSVDGGIYNEQFF; CDR3 DNA: TGCAGCGTTGACGGGGGCATTTACAATGAGCAGTTCTTC
V gene: TRBV14; clone size: few; D gene: NA; J gene: TRBJ1-1; CDR3 protein: CASSLRQTEAFF; CDR3 DNA: TGTGCCAGCAGCCTTAGACAGACTGAAGCTTTCTTT
V gene: TRBV5-1; clone size: many; D gene: TRBD1; J gene: TRBJ1-5; CDR3 protein: CASSEGQGVNQPQHF; CDR3 DNA: TGCGCCAGCAGCGAAGGACAGGGGGTAAATCAGCCCCAGCATTTT
V gene: TRBV7-9; clone size: few; D gene: NA; J gene: TRBJ1-1; CDR3 protein: CASTSRSGGKTEAFF; CDR3 DNA: TGTGCCAGCACCTCCAGGTCGGGGGGAAAGACTGAAGCTTTCTTT
V gene: TRBV6-1; clone size: few; D gene: NA; J gene: TRBJ1-4; CDR3 protein: CASSDGTFSGEKLFF; CDR3 DNA: TGTGCCAGCAGTGACGGGACATTCTCAGGCGAAAAACTGTTTTTT
V gene: TRBV12-3/TRBV12-4; clone size: NA; D gene: NA; J gene: TRBJ2-1; CDR3 protein: CASSLKGGGENEQFF; CDR3 DNA: TGTGCCAGCAGTCTAAAGGGAGGGGGGGAAAATGAGCAGTTCTTC
V gene: TRBV27; clone size: few; D gene: TRBD2; J gene: TRBJ2-7; CDR3 protein: CASRPFGTTNYEQYF; CDR3 DNA: TGTGCCAGCAGACCCTTCGGGACTACAAACTACGAGCAGTACTTC
V gene: TRBV27; clone size: NA; D gene: NA; J gene: TRBJ2-3; CDR3 protein: CASREWAARDTQYF; CDR3 DNA: TGTGCCAGCAGGGAGTGGGCGGCTAGGGATACGCAGTATTTT
V gene: TRBV20-1; clone size: many; D gene: NA; J gene: TRBJ2-1; CDR3 protein: CSSSGETYNEQFF; CDR3 DNA: TGCAGTTCCTCAGGGGAGACCTACAATGAGCAGTTCTTC
V gene: TRBV20-1; clone size: NA; D gene: NA; J gene: TRBJ1-1; CDR3 protein: CSARLAGGTEAFF; CDR3 DNA: TGCAGTGCTAGACTTGCAGGAGGGACTGAAGCTTTCTTT